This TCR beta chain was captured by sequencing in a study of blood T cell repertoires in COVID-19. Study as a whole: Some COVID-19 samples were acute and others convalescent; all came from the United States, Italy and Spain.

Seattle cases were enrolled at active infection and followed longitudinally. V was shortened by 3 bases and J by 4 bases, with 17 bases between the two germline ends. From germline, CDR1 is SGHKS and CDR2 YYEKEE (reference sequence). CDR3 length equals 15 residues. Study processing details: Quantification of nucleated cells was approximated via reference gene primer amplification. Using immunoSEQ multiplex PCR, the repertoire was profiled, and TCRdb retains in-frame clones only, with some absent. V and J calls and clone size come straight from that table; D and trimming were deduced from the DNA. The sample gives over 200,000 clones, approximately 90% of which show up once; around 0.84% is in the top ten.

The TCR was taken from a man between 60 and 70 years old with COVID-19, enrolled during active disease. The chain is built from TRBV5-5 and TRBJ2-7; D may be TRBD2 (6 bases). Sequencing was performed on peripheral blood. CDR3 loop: CASSSGVVPLYEQYF. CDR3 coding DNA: TGTGCCAGCAGCTCGGGGGTGGTTCCGCTTTACGAGCAGTACTTC.